This T cell receptor beta chain was retrieved from a study of regulatory T cells in long-lasting Graves disease. Specified time point: persistent/refractory GD, antithyroid drugs over 5 years with positive TRAb. RNA isolated from PBMCs was used to make the TCR library. Researchers made TCR beta libraries by using iRepertoire HTBI primers and running Arm-PCR on CDR3 regions. TCRdb reprocessed the multiplex PCR reads with MiXCR, giving one entry per CDR3 protein. The top ten hold about 13% of the sample, which has 430,000 or so distinct CDR3 sequences, roughly a fifth seen once. The table lists this clonotype with many counts. V lost 8 bases to trimming and J lost 0 bases, with 14 bases between them. CDR1 MNHNS and CDR2 SASEGT come from the germline V gene. The CDR3 consists of 14 residues.

This TCR was sampled from a female donor with Graves disease. The specimen was peripheral blood mononuclear cells (PBMCs), collected when the disease was refractory, from a patient treated with antithyroid drugs. The chain couples TRBV6-1 to TRBJ2-7; D tentatively fits TRBD1 or TRBD2 (5 bases each). CDR3 amino acids: CASWSGTTSYEQYF. The CDR3 DNA follows: TGTGCCAGCTGGTCGGGGACGACCTCCTACGAGCAGTACTTC.